The clone carrying this TCR beta chain was seen at least ten times. The sample is drawn from a study of blood T cell repertoires in COVID-19. The table came from immunoSEQ multiplex PCR; TCRdb's copy has only in-frame clones and leaves some out. The sample shows 250,000 to 300,000 clones, around 88% of them seen only once. V lost 3 bases and J lost 9, with 21 bases in between. This CDR3 is 15 amino acids long. Per the germline V gene, CDR1 is MNHNS and CDR2 is SASEGT. The sequenced sample consisted of peripheral blood. The TCR originated in a woman in her 30s who had recovered from COVID-19. The rearrangement uses TRBV6-1 and TRBJ2-7; D might be TRBD2 (7 bases). Here the CDR3 reads CASSDPPGGHPLQYF. In nucleotides, the CDR3 is TGTGCCAGCAGTGACCCTCCGGGGGGACATCCTTTGCAGTACTTC.